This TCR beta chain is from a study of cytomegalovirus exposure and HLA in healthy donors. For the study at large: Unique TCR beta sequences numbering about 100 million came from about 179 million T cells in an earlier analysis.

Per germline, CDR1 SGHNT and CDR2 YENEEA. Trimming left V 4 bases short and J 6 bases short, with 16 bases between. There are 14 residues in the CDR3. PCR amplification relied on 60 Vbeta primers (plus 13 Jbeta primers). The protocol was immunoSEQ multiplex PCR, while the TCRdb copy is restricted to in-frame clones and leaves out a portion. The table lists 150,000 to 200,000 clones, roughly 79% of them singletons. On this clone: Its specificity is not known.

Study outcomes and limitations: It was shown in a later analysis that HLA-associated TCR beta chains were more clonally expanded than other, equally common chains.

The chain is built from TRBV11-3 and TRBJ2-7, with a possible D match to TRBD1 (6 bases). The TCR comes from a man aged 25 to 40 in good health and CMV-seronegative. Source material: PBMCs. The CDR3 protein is CASSSWDNGVEQYF. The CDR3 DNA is TGTGCCAGCAGCTCATGGGACAACGGTGTCGAGCAGTACTTC.